Described below is a single T cell receptor (beta chain) sequence and its context. This entry comes from a study of blood T cell repertoires in COVID-19. Study background: Samples of COVID-19 (acute and convalescent) were obtained from the United States, Italy and Spain. PBMCs, B-cell-depleted T cells, or T cells were the source of the cDNA or gDNA that made up the material.

Participants, about 18 to 90 years old, spanned fewer than 25 US areas. After removal of 7 bases from V and 0 bases from J, the junction contained 14 bases not matched to a gene. The germline V gene encodes CDR1 ENHRY and CDR2 SYGVKD. The CDR3 consists of 19 residues. Per the original methods: Researchers report that nucleated cell counts were estimated from reference gene primer amplification. Clones were sequenced by immunoSEQ multiplex PCR, and TCRdb holds only the in-frame ones, with some missing. The DNA gave D and trimming, while V, J and clone size come from that table. Altogether about 270,000 clones are present, approximately 90% being singletons, with the ten largest covering roughly 4%.

The gene calls are TRBV10-3 and TRBJ1-3; 11 positions agree with TRBD1. The sequenced sample was PBMCs or T cells enriched from blood (not recorded which). The source is a woman in her 30s with acute COVID-19. DNA for the CDR3: TGTGCCATCAAACCGGGACAGGGGGGATCCTTAAGCTCTGGAAACACCATATATTTT. It specifies CAIKPGQGGSLSSGNTIYF.